This T cell receptor beta chain came from a study of blood T cell repertoires in COVID-19. On the study more broadly: Sample material is recorded as cDNA or gDNA derived from T cells, B-cell-depleted T cells, or PBMCs.

The germline V and J ends were trimmed by 6 bases and 4 bases, with 10 bases remaining between them. There are 13 residues in the CDR3. The germline gives CDR1 MNHEY, CDR2 SMNVEV (reference sequence). Profiling relied on immunoSEQ multiplex PCR, and the TCRdb table lists in-frame clones only, not all of them. The repertoire includes hundreds of thousands of clones, around 86% of them detected once, and under 2% sits in the top ten. Two negative PCRs, clearance, or symptom resolution were required of recovered Cohort 3 donors. This receptor was identified in a woman aged 50 to 60 who had recovered from COVID-19. This rearrangement joins TRBV27 to TRBJ1-5, with D possibly matching TRBD1 (6 bases). Sequenced sample: PBMCs or T cells enriched from blood (not recorded which). CDR3 residues: CASRTGQNQPQHF. The CDR3 coding sequence is TGTGCCAGCAGAACCGGACAGAATCAGCCCCAGCATTTT.